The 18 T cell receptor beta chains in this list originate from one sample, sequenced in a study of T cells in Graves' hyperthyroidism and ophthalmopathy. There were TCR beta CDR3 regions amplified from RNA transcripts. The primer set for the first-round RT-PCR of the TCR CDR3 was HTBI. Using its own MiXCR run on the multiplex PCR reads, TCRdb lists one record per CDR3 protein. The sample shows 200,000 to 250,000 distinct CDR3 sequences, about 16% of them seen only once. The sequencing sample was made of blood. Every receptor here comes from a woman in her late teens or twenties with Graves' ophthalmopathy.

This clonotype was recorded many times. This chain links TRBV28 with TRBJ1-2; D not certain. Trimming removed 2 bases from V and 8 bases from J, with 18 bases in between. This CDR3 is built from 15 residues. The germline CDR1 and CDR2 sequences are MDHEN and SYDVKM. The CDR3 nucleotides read TGTGCCAGCAGTTTAGGTTGGGGTCGGGCGGTCGGCTACACCTTC. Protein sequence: CASSLGWGRAVGYTF.

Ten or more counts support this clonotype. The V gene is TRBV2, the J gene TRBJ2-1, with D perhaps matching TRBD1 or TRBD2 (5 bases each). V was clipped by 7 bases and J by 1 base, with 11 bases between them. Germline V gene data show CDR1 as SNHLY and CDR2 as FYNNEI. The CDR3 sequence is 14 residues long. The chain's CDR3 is CASKRDPSYNEQFF. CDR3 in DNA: TGTGCCAGCAAACGGGACCCATCCTACAATGAGCAGTTCTTC.

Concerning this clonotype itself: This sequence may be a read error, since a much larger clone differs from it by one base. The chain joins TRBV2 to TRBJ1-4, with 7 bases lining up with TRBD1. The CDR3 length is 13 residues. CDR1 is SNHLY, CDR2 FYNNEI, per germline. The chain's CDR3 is CASAGTVNEKLLF. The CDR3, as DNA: TGTGCCAGCGCCGGGACAGTTAATGAAAAACTGCTTTTT.

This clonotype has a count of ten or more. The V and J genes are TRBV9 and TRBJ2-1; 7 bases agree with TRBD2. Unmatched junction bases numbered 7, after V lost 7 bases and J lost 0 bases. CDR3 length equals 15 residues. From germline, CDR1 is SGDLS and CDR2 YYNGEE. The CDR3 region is CASGEGGSSYNEQFF. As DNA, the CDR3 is TGTGCCAGCGGGGAGGGCGGGAGCTCCTACAATGAGCAGTTCTTC.

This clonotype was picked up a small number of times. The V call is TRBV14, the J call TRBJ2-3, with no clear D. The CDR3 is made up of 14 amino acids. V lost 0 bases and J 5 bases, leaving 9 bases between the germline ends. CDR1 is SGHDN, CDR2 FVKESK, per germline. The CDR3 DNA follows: TGTGCCAGCAGCCAAGAGGTCGAATTAGATACGCAGTATTTT. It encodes CASSQEVELDTQYF.

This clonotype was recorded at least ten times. The CDR3 protein is CASSYATTPYNEQFF. As DNA, the CDR3 is TGTGCCAGCAGTTACGCTACAACTCCTTACAATGAGCAGTTCTTC. The chain is built from TRBV6-6 and TRBJ2-1; D is uncertain. Germline V CDR1 and CDR2: MNHNY, SVGAGI (reference sequence). V was clipped by 2 bases and J by 4 bases, with 12 bases between them. The CDR3 totals 15 residues.

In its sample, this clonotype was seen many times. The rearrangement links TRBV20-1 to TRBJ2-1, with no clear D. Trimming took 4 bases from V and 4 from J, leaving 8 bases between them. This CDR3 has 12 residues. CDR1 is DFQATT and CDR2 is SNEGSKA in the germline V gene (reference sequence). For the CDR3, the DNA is TGCAGTGCTACTTATCTGTACAATGAGCAGTTCTTC. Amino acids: CSATYLYNEQFF.

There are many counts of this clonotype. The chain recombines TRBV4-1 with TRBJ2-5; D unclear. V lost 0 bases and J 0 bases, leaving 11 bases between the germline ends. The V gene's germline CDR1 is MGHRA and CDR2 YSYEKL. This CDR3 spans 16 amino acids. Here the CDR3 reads CASSQDLTVYQETQYF. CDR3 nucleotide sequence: TGCGCCAGCAGCCAAGATCTTACGGTGTACCAAGAGACCCAGTACTTC.

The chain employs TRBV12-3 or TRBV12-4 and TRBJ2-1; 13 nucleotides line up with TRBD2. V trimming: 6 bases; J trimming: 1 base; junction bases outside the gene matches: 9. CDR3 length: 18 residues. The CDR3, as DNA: TGTGCCAGCAGAAGACTAGCGGGAGGCTTCATGTCCTACAATGAGCAGTTCTTC. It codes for CASRRLAGGFMSYNEQFF.

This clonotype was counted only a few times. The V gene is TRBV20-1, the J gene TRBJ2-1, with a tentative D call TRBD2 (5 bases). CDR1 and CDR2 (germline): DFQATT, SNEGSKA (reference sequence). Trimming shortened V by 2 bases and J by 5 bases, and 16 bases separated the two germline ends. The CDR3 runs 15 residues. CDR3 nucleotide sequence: TGCAGTGCTAGAAGGATCGGGGTTGGTCACAATGAGCAGTTCTTC. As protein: CSARRIGVGHNEQFF.

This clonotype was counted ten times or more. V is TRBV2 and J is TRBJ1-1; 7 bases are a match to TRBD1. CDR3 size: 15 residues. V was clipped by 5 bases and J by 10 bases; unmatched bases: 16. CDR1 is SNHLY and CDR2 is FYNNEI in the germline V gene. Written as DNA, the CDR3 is TGTGCCAGCAGTCAGGACAGGTTGGGGACTTCGGGAGCTTTCTTT. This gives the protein CASSQDRLGTSGAFF.

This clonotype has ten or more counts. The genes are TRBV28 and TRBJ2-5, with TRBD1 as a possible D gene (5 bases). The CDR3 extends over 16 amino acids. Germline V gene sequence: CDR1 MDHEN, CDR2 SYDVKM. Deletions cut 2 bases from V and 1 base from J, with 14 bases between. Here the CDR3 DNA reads TGTGCCAGCAGTTTAGTTCACCAGGGCCCCCAAGAGACCCAGTACTTC. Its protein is CASSLVHQGPQETQYF.

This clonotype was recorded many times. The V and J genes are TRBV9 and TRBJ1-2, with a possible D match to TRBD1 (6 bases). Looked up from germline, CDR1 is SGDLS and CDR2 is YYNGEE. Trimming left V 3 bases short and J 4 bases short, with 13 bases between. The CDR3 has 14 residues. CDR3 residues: CASSGIRGSYGYTF. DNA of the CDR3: TGTGCCAGCAGCGGCATCAGGGGTTCCTATGGCTACACCTTC.

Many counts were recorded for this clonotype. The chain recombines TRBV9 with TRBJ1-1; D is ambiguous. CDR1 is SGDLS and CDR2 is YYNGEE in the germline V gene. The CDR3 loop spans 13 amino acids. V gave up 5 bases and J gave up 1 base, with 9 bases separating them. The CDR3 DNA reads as TGTGCCAGCAGAGGCGTACGGAACACTGAAGCTTTCTTT. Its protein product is CASRGVRNTEAFF.

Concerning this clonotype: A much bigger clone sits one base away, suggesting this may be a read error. The CDR3 DNA sequence: TGTGCCTGCAGTTCGACAGCCATTGGCGCTGGGGCCAACGTCCTGACTTTC. It encodes CACSSTAIGAGANVLTF. The V and J genes are TRBV28 and TRBJ2-6; D possibly corresponds to TRBD1 (5 bases). In germline, CDR1 is MDHEN, CDR2 SYDVKM. The CDR3 loop spans 17 amino acids.

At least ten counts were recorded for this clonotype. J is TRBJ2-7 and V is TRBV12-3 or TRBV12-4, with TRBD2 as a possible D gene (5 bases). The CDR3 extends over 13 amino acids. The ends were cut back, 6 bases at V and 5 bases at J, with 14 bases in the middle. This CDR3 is CASSLRRAHEQYF. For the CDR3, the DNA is TGTGCCAGCAGCCTCCGGCGGGCTCACGAGCAGTACTTC.

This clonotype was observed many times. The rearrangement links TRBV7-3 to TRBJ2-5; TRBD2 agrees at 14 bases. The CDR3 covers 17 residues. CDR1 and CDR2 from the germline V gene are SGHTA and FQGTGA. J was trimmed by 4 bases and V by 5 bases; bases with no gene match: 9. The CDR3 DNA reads TGTGCCAGCAGCCTTGGGACTAGCGGGAGTGCGGGAGAGACCCAGTACTTC. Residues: CASSLGTSGSAGETQYF.

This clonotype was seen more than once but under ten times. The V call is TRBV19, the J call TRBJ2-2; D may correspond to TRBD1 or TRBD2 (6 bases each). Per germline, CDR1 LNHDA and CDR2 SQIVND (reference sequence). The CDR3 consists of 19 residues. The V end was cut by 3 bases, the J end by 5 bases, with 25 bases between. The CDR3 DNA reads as TGTGCCAGTAGTATGTACCCTTTGGAGGGGGGAGAGTGGACCGGGGAGCTGTTTTTT. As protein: CASSMYPLEGGEWTGELFF.